This T cell receptor beta chain was recorded in a study of T cells in Graves' hyperthyroidism and ophthalmopathy. Amplification yielded TCR beta CDR3 regions, with RNA transcripts as the source. A set of HTBI primers served as the primers for a first-round RT-PCR of the TCR CDR3. One entry per CDR3 protein results from TCRdb running MiXCR on the multiplex PCR reads. The table lists roughly 180,000 distinct CDR3 sequences, around 15% of them singletons. CDR3 length equals 17 residues. Germline V CDR1 and CDR2: MDHEN, SYDVKM. After removal of 2 bases from V and 0 bases from J, the junction contained 4 bases not matched to a gene. This clonotype was seen repeatedly, ten times or more.

The chain joins TRBV28 to TRBJ2-4, with TRBD2 matching 10 bases. Material: blood. The origin of this receptor is a woman aged 45-60 years with Graves' hyperthyroidism. This CDR3 reads CASSLSGGALAKNIQYF. CDR3 DNA: TGTGCCAGCAGTTTAAGCGGGGGGGCCCTAGCCAAAAACATTCAGTACTTC.